Below are 4 T cell receptor beta chains sequenced from a single sample in a study of T cells expressing NK-cell markers. After re-calling the 5' RACE reads, TCRdb lists one entry per CDR3 protein, DNA absent. The sample shows fewer than 400,000 distinct CDR3 sequences, and around 10% sits with its ten largest clones. The sequenced material came from blood T cells: a sorted CD56 or NKG2C T cell subset, CD4+ or CD8+ T cells, or bulk PBMC T cells (not recorded which). Receptors originate from a woman between 50 and 59 years old in good health.

This chain links TRBV12-3 or TRBV12-4 with TRBJ2-1; TCRdb selects TRBD2, and the lack of DNA leaves this call unchecked. This CDR3 is 16 amino acids long. The CDR3 reads CASSLGTSGRLREQFF.

This sequence joins TRBV7-2 and TRBJ2-4. This CDR3 has 14 amino acids. Germline-derived CDR1 and CDR2 are SGHTA and FQGNSA. CDR3: CASSRISAKNIQYF.

V gene TRBV5-1 combines with J gene TRBJ1-2. Germline V gene lookup returns CDR1 SGHRS and CDR2 YFSETQ. There are 13 residues in the CDR3. The CDR3 sequence is CASTSEGNYGYTF.

The V and J genes are TRBV5-1 and TRBJ2-1; TCRdb's assignment of TRBD2 cannot be checked, as there is no DNA. Germline-derived CDR1 and CDR2 are SGHRS and YFSETQ. The CDR3 runs to 17 residues. The CDR3 here is CASSFSLGGDTYNEQFF. Based on the CDR3 plus reference TRBV5-1 and TRBJ2-1, the full variable domain is KAGVTQTPRYLIKTRGQQVTLSCSPISGHRSVSWYQQTPGQGLQFLFEYFSETQRNKGNFPGRFSGRQFSNSRSEMNVSTLELGDSALYLCASSFSLGGDTYNEQFFGPGTRLTVL.